One sample yielded the 32 T cell receptor beta chains listed below, sequenced in a study of post-analysis software for immune sequencing data. Study-wide findings and caveats: When patients were compared with controls, a handful of TRBV segments were more frequent, TRBV5-6, TRBV5-1 and TRBV20-1 among them.

cDNA libraries for TCR beta contained unique molecular identifiers. MiXCR, applied by TCRdb to the PCR reads, yields one record per CDR3 protein. This table holds over 300,000 distinct CDR3 sequences, roughly 35% found once. These receptors' targets are unknown. Input material: blood. The source is a girl aged 10-17 years with multiple sclerosis.

V is TRBV14 and J is TRBJ1-2; 7 bases match TRBD1. V shed 3 bases and J 2 bases; nucleotides not matched to a gene: 3. This CDR3 has 14 residues. Germline assignment: CDR1 SGHDN and CDR2 FVKESK. CDR3 protein: CASSQTGTNYGYTF. CDR3 sequence (DNA): TGTGCCAGCAGCCAGACAGGGACCAACTATGGCTACACCTTC.

V is TRBV5-5 and J is TRBJ2-1; 11 positions match TRBD2. The germline gives CDR1 SGHKS, CDR2 YYEKEE (reference sequence). V lost 2 bases to trimming and J lost 0 bases; unmatched junction nucleotides: 10. The CDR3 sequence is 19 residues long. The chain's CDR3 is CASSLFRTSGSYSYNEQFF. Here the CDR3 DNA reads TGTGCCAGCAGCTTATTCCGGACTAGCGGGTCTTACTCCTACAATGAGCAGTTCTTC.

This clonotype showed up just a few times. The rearrangement uses TRBV11-2 and TRBJ2-5, with no clear D. This CDR3 is built from 14 residues. The V end was cut by 2 bases, the J end by 1 base, with 8 bases between. Germline CDR1 SGHAT, CDR2 FQNNGV. CDR3 DNA: TGTGCCAGCAGCTTAATTGCCAGCCAAGAGACCCAGTACTTC. It codes for CASSLIASQETQYF.

This clonotype was seen more than once but under ten times. The chain carries TRBV12-3 or TRBV12-4 and TRBJ2-4; 8 bases line up with TRBD1. The CDR3 consists of 15 residues. The V and J ends lost 3 bases and 2 bases, in that order; junction bases with no gene match: 3. The DNA for the CDR3 is TGTGCCAGCAGTTTGGGGACAGGTACCAAAAACATTCAGTACTTC. It codes for CASSLGTGTKNIQYF.

This clonotype has more than one count but fewer than ten. The CDR3: CASSRYRGSDTQYF. The CDR3 DNA is TGTGCCAGCAGCAGATACAGGGGGTCAGATACGCAGTATTTT. The gene calls are TRBV7-2 and TRBJ2-3; TRBD1 aligns across 8 bases. Per germline, CDR1 SGHTA and CDR2 FQGNSA. V lost 5 bases and J lost 4; bases outside the gene matches: 5. This CDR3 is 14 amino acids long.

This clonotype turned up a few times. The V and J genes are TRBV20-1 and TRBJ1-2; the match to TRBD1 covers 7 bases. J gave up 7 bases and V 7 bases, and 15 bases lay outside the gene matches. Germline-derived CDR1 and CDR2 are DFQATT and SNEGSKA (reference sequence). This CDR3 is 14 amino acids long. In DNA, the CDR3 is TGCAGTGTCTTGGGAGGGGGCCTTCCCTGTGGCTACACCTTC. Translation gives CSVLGGGLPCGYTF.

In this sample, this clonotype turned up a few times. The chain couples TRBV2 to TRBJ2-3; 8 nucleotides match TRBD1. Germline V gives CDR1 SNHLY, CDR2 FYNNEI. The CDR3 consists of 15 residues. J was trimmed by 4 bases and V by 4 bases; bases with no gene match: 7. The CDR3 DNA reads TGTGCCAGCAGTGGACAGGGGAATAGGGCAGATACGCAGTATTTT. Translating it yields CASSGQGNRADTQYF.

The V gene is TRBV5-1, the J gene TRBJ2-7; maybe TRBD1 (7 bases). The germline V and J ends were trimmed by 4 bases and 2 bases, with 13 bases remaining between them. CDR1 is SGHRS and CDR2 is YFSETQ in the germline V gene. This CDR3 has 14 residues. The CDR3: CASSTGAGTYEQYF. DNA for the CDR3: TGCGCCAGCAGCACAGGGGCGGGAACCTACGAGCAGTACTTC. Together with reference TRBV5-1 and TRBJ2-7, the CDR3 gives the full variable domain: KAGVTQTPRYLIKTRGQQVTLSCSPISGHRSVSWYQQTPGQGLQFLFEYFSETQRNKGNFPGRFSGRQFSNSRSEMNVSTLELGDSALYLCASSTGAGTYEQYFGPGTRLTVT.

The chain carries TRBV29-1 and TRBJ2-1; D may be TRBD1 (6 bases). Germline V gene lookup returns CDR1 SQVTM and CDR2 ANQGSEA. CDR3 size: 11 residues. This chain's CDR3 is CGALQGHEQFF. CDR3 nucleotides: TGCGGCGCCCTACAGGGACATGAGCAGTTCTTC.

The V call is TRBV20-1, the J call TRBJ2-7; D is perhaps TRBD1 (5 bases). The CDR3 is 16 residues long. Trimming shortened V by 0 bases and J by 3 bases, and 18 bases separated the two germline ends. Germline CDR1 DFQATT, CDR2 SNEGSKA (reference sequence). CDR3 nucleotide sequence: TGCAGTGCTAGAGATTCAGTTTGGACAACTCACTACGAGCAGTACTTC. It codes for CSARDSVWTTHYEQYF.

This clonotype turned up a few times. The chain couples TRBV9 to TRBJ2-7; D is possibly TRBD2 (5 bases). The V and J ends lost 0 bases and 6 bases respectively, with 10 bases between them. The CDR3 has 13 residues. Germline assignment: CDR1 SGDLS and CDR2 YYNGEE. CDR3 in DNA: TGTGCCAGCAGCGTAGCGGGGATCGGCGAGCAGTACTTC. This translates into CASSVAGIGEQYF.

This clonotype was observed a few times. The V call is TRBV5-5, the J call TRBJ1-5; D gene unclear. V lost 3 bases to trimming and J lost 0 bases, with 4 bases between them. Germline CDR1 and CDR2: SGHKS and YYEKEE (reference sequence). This CDR3 has 13 amino acids. CDR3 DNA: TGTGCCAGCAGCTCCAATAGCAATCAGCCCCAGCATTTT. Amino acids: CASSSNSNQPQHF.

The chain employs TRBV12-3 or TRBV12-4 and TRBJ1-6; D possibly corresponds to TRBD1 (6 bases). With 5 bases removed from V and 7 bases from J, the gap between germline ends came to 12 bases. The CDR3 runs to 14 residues. The CDR3 spells CASSLTGLNSPLHF. The CDR3 coding sequence is TGTGCCAGCAGTCTAACAGGGTTAAATTCACCCCTCCACTTT.

The chain uses TRBV7-9 and TRBJ1-2; D not certain. CDR3 size: 13 residues. Trimming shortened V by 5 bases and J by 8 bases, and 15 bases separated the two germline ends. Germline V CDR1 and CDR2: SEHNR, FQNEAQ (reference sequence). CDR3 DNA sequence: TGTGCCAGCAGCCTAGGCGAGGAGCGGGGCTACACCTTC. Translating gives CASSLGEERGYTF.

The rearrangement links TRBV7-2 to TRBJ1-2; the match to TRBD1 covers 8 bases. The CDR3 length is 13 residues. CDR1 SGHTA and CDR2 FQGNSA come from the germline V gene. V trimming: 5 bases; J trimming: 5 bases; junction bases outside the gene matches: 4. The CDR3 nucleotides read TGTGCCAGCAGCGTGGGACAGGAGTATGGCTACACCTTC. This translates into CASSVGQEYGYTF.

The chain employs TRBV28 and TRBJ1-4; D call uncertain. V was clipped by 3 bases and J by 7 bases, with 15 bases between them. The CDR3 sequence is 15 residues long. Germline CDR1 and CDR2: MDHEN and SYDVKM. The CDR3, as DNA: TGTGCCAGCAGTTTTGAACCCACGGGAAGTGAAAAACTGTTTTTT. It codes for CASSFEPTGSEKLFF.

The genes are TRBV6-5 and TRBJ2-1; 10 bases align to TRBD2. The V gene's germline CDR1 is MNHEY and CDR2 SVGAGI. Trimming at V came to 0 bases and at J to 5 bases, leaving 13 bases not matched to a gene. The CDR3 runs 19 residues. The CDR3 here is CASSYSWGSGGAGHNEQFF. The CDR3 DNA reads as TGTGCCAGCAGTTACTCGTGGGGAAGCGGGGGGGCCGGGCACAATGAGCAGTTCTTC.

This clonotype occurred a few times. The chain has TRBV5-1 and TRBJ1-2; 8 nucleotides match TRBD1. V gave up 4 bases and J gave up 4 bases; unmatched junction bases: 6. Per germline, CDR1 SGHRS and CDR2 YFSETQ. The CDR3 extends over 14 amino acids. The CDR3, as DNA: TGCGCCAGCAGCGCGGACAGGGTGACCTATGGCTACACCTTC. Its protein is CASSADRVTYGYTF.

This chain joins TRBV11-2 and TRBJ2-7; D not resolved. The CDR3 runs 17 residues. V shed 2 bases and J shed 3 bases, with 20 bases lying between them. Per the germline V gene, CDR1 is SGHAT and CDR2 is FQNNGV. CDR3 in DNA: TGTGCCAGCAGCTTAAAGGTCCCCCAGGAGCTCTGCTACGAGCAGTACGTC. It yields the protein CASSLKVPQELCYEQYV.

This clonotype has a count of ten or more. The chain is built from TRBV7-9 and TRBJ2-5; D gene ambiguous. Germline-derived CDR1 and CDR2 are SEHNR and FQNEAQ (reference sequence). Between the trimmed V and J ends, which lost 5 bases and 4 bases, there was a span of 8 bases. This CDR3 has 12 amino acids. CDR3 sequence: CASSAGLETQYF. CDR3 in DNA: TGTGCCAGCAGCGCCGGATTAGAGACCCAGTACTTC.

This sequence joins TRBV2 and TRBJ1-2; no clear D. V lost 6 bases, J lost 3 bases, and 17 bases lay in between. Germline CDR1 is SNHLY and CDR2 is FYNNEI. The CDR3 runs to 15 residues. The CDR3 protein is CASSEFPGGDYGYTF. CDR3 DNA: TGTGCCAGCAGCGAGTTTCCGGGTGGGGACTATGGCTACACCTTC.

The gene calls are TRBV7-9 and TRBJ1-5; D is undetermined. Germline CDR1 SEHNR, CDR2 FQNEAQ (reference sequence). V dropped 1 base and J dropped 1 base, with 14 bases sitting between them. The CDR3 totals 17 residues. CDR3 residues: CASSLGVGRSSNQPQHF. In DNA, the CDR3 is TGTGCCAGCAGCTTAGGGGTAGGTAGGTCGAGCAATCAGCCCCAGCATTTT. Complete variable domain (other parts from reference TRBV7-9 and TRBJ1-5): DTGVSQNPRHKITKRGQNVTFRCDPISEHNRLYWYRQTLGQGPEFLTYFQNEAQLEKSRLLSDRFSAERPKGSFSTLEIQRTEQGDSAMYLCASSLGVGRSSNQPQHFGDGTRLSIL.

This clonotype was picked up many times. The V call is TRBV4-1, the J call TRBJ2-3; unclear D gene. The germline CDR1 and CDR2 sequences are MGHRA and YSYEKL. Trimming took off 1 base at V and 2 bases at J, with 13 bases between the two ends. The CDR3 is 16 amino acids. DNA of the CDR3: TGCGCCAGCAGCCAAGCTCATATGGGTTTCACAGATACGCAGTATTTT. This codes for CASSQAHMGFTDTQYF.

This chain uses TRBV5-1 with TRBJ1-1; unclear D gene. CDR1 SGHRS and CDR2 YFSETQ come from the germline V gene. This CDR3 is 15 amino acids long. Trimming cost V 0 bases and J 2 bases, with 11 bases left between them. The CDR3 reads CASSLVRAVNTEAFF. Here the CDR3 DNA reads TGCGCCAGCAGCTTGGTACGGGCCGTAAACACTGAAGCTTTCTTT. Full variable domain (outside the CDR3, taken from reference TRBV5-1 and TRBJ1-1): KAGVTQTPRYLIKTRGQQVTLSCSPISGHRSVSWYQQTPGQGLQFLFEYFSETQRNKGNFPGRFSGRQFSNSRSEMNVSTLELGDSALYLCASSLVRAVNTEAFFGQGTRLTVV.

This chain connects TRBV11-2 to TRBJ2-4; D remains ambiguous. From germline, CDR1 is SGHAT and CDR2 FQNNGV. CDR3 length equals 17 residues. Between the trimmed V and J ends, which lost 1 base and 0 bases, there was a span of 13 bases. The CDR3 region has the DNA TGTGCCAGCAGCTTAGCATTCCGCTCCCTAGCCAAAAACATTCAGTACTTC. Translating it yields CASSLAFRSLAKNIQYF.

Concerning this clonotype itself: At one boundary the junction diverges from the germline segment, which might be a read error. V usage is TRBV29-1 and J usage is TRBJ2-5; a weak D match, TRBD2 (5 bases). There are 10 residues in the CDR3. The germline V gene encodes CDR1 SQVTM and CDR2 ANQGSEA. DNA for the CDR3: TGCAGCGTTGAAGGGGAGACCCTGTACTTC. Encoded protein: CSVEGETLYF.

As concerns this clonotype: One junction end disagrees with the germline gene, perhaps due to a read error. This chain uses TRBV7-2 with TRBJ2-6; D unresolved. The germline V gene encodes CDR1 SGHTA and CDR2 FQGNSA. The CDR3 is 15 amino acids. The chain's CDR3 is CACSLEASGANVLTF. CDR3 DNA sequence: TGTGCCTGCAGCTTAGAGGCGTCCGGGGCCAACGTCCTGACTTTC.

This clonotype was observed many times. The gene calls are TRBV5-1 and TRBJ1-2, with D perhaps matching TRBD1 (6 bases). V was pared by 4 bases and J by 4 bases, with 14 bases between. The CDR3 has 14 amino acids. Germline CDR1 SGHRS, CDR2 YFSETQ. The CDR3, as DNA: TGCGCCAGCAGCGCCCAGGGGAACCTCTATGGCTACACCTTC. Its protein is CASSAQGNLYGYTF.

The chain joins TRBV2 to TRBJ2-1, with 7 positions matching TRBD1. CDR1 SNHLY and CDR2 FYNNEI come from the germline V gene. This CDR3 has 11 residues. V lost 5 bases and J lost 12; bases outside the gene matches: 4. Here the CDR3 DNA reads TGTGCCAGCAGTTCGACAGGGAGGCAGTTCTTC. Encoded protein: CASSSTGRQFF.

The rearrangement joins TRBV4-2 to TRBJ2-1; 7 bases match TRBD1. The CDR3 runs 15 residues. J gave up 7 bases and V 3 bases, and 9 bases lay outside the gene matches. Germline V CDR1 and CDR2: LGHNA, YNFKEQ. The DNA of the CDR3 is TGTGCCAGCAGCCACGGGCGGGCAGGGGGAAATGAGCAGTTCTTC. Its translation: CASSHGRAGGNEQFF.

The chain employs TRBV2 and TRBJ1-2; a possible D gene is TRBD1 (5 bases). CDR3 length: 15 amino acids. Germline loops: CDR1 SNHLY, CDR2 FYNNEI. The V end was cut by 3 bases, the J end by 7 bases, with 18 bases between. CDR3 nucleotides: TGTGCCAGCAGTGAGCGCGCCGGGACGGCGTTTGGCTACACCTTC. Translated, it gives CASSERAGTAFGYTF.

The chain links TRBV5-1 to TRBJ1-2, with 7 bases identical to TRBD1. This CDR3 comprises 15 residues. V trimming: 6 bases; J trimming: 0 bases; junction bases outside the gene matches: 8. Germline lookup yields CDR1 SGHRS and CDR2 YFSETQ. DNA for the CDR3: TGCGCCAGCATCGGACAGGAGGAATCTAACTATGGCTACACCTTC. It translates to CASIGQEESNYGYTF. The complete variable domain, with remaining parts taken from reference TRBV5-1 and TRBJ1-2, reads KAGVTQTPRYLIKTRGQQVTLSCSPISGHRSVSWYQQTPGQGLQFLFEYFSETQRNKGNFPGRFSGRQFSNSRSEMNVSTLELGDSALYLCASIGQEESNYGYTFGSGTRLTVV.